The TCR beta chain described here comes from a study of beta chain features in type 1 diabetes. Study as a whole: Age, gender and cell yields were alike across patients and healthy donors.

CD45RO/CCR7/CD25/CD127/CD95/CD27 sorting isolated CD4+ naive, central memory, regulatory and stem cell-like memory cells. Sequenced material consisted of expressed TCRB transcripts (all of the isolated RNA was reverse transcribed). Clones were read by immunoSEQ multiplex PCR, and TCRdb kept only the in-frame ones, dropping some. Of about 900,000 clones in the sample, 15% to 20% are singletons; the top ten hold around 0.02%. This sequence was found in a woman between 18 and 29 years old in good health. Sequencing was done on a sample of naive CD4+ T cells from blood.

The CDR3 spells CASSLAGTGDYGYTF. Here the CDR3 DNA reads TGTGCCAGCAGCTTGGCCGGGACAGGGGACTATGGCTACACCTTC. The chain links TRBV5-6 to TRBJ1-2; 10 bases match TRBD1. The V gene end was trimmed by 0 bases and the J gene end by 3 bases; junction bases not matched to a gene: 2. Germline V gene sequence: CDR1 SGHDT, CDR2 YYEEEE. The CDR3 loop spans 15 amino acids.